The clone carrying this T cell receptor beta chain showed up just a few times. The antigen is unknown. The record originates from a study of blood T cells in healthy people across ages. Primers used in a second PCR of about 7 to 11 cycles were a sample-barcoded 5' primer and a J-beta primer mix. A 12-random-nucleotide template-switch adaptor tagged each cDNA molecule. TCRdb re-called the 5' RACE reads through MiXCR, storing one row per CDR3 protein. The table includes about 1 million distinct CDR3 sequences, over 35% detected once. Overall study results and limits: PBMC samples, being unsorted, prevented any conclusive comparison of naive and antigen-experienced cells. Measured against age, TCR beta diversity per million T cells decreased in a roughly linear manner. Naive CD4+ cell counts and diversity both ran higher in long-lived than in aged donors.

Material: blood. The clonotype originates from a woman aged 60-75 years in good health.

CDR3 sequence (DNA): TGTGCCATCGGGCTAGAAGGGAGCACAGATACGCAGTATTTT. Amino acids: CAIGLEGSTDTQYF. The V call is TRBV10-3, the J call TRBJ2-3; D gene unclear. Trimming took 8 bases from V and 0 from J, leaving 12 bases between them. The CDR3 runs to 14 residues. CDR1 ENHRY and CDR2 SYGVKD come from the germline V gene.